This T cell receptor beta chain was profiled in a study of beta chain features in type 1 diabetes. General observations from the study: Shorter TCRB CDR3s, moderately but significantly so, marked every one of the four CD4+ subsets in Type 1 diabetes patients.

Expressed TCRB transcripts were sequenced, since all the RNA that had been isolated was reverse transcribed. Assay used: immunoSEQ multiplex PCR; TCRdb lists only in-frame clones, some missing. This table holds fewer than 500,000 clones, around 13% found once. Between the trimmed V and J ends, which lost 0 bases and 2 bases, there was a span of 13 bases. This CDR3 is 16 amino acids long. The V gene's germline CDR1 is SGHNT and CDR2 YYREEE (reference sequence). A word on this clone: Its antigen remains unknown.

The TCR sequence derives from a man aged 25 to 45 in good health. Sequencing input: naive CD4+ T cells from blood. This chain joins TRBV5-4 and TRBJ2-3; D unclear. CDR3 in amino acids: CASSLAGLVATDTQYF. CDR3 nucleotides: TGTGCCAGCAGCTTGGCGGGTCTAGTTGCCACAGATACGCAGTATTTT.